The rows below give T cell receptor beta chains drawn from one sample of a study of early T cells in non-severe SARS-CoV-2 infection. TCRdb redid the calling of the 5' RACE reads with MiXCR, one entry per CDR3 protein. The table has about 40,000 distinct CDR3 sequences, 4.7% seen once; the top ten hold approximately 4.8%. Sample: whole blood. These receptors all come from an adult who was a healthcare worker with PCR-confirmed SARS-CoV-2 infection or an uninfected control (not recorded which). CDR3s include the opening cysteine and the closing phenylalanine or tryptophan. A D gene is named only where the DNA matches it firmly. The listing skips clone size in some rows; elsewhere it reads once, few, many or a size class.

>.|.|TRBJ1-3|TRBV5-1|14
CASSSGISGNTIYF
TGCGCCAGCAGCTCCGGCATCTCTGGAAACACCATATATTTT
>TRBD1|.|TRBJ2-1|TRBV5-1|14
CASSYGTGNNEQFF
TGCGCCAGCAGCTATGGGACAGGGAACAATGAGCAGTTCTTC
>.|many|TRBJ2-5|TRBV5-5|16
CASSPEGVVRLETQYF
TGTGCCAGCAGCCCCGAGGGAGTAGTCAGGTTAGAGACCCAGTACTTC
>.|many|TRBJ2-5|TRBV5-1|16
CASSLAVDTLQETQYF
TGCGCCAGCAGCTTGGCCGTGGACACCCTGCAAGAGACCCAGTACTTC
>.|many|TRBJ2-2|TRBV28|13
CASQGQQTGELFF
TGTGCCAGCCAAGGACAGCAAACCGGGGAGCTGTTTTTT
>TRBD1|many|TRBJ1-6|TRBV5-1|14
CASSWGQGDSPLHF
TGCGCCAGCAGCTGGGGACAGGGTGATTCACCCCTCCACTTT
>.|.|TRBJ2-3|TRBV5-1|14
CASSPATSTDTQYF
TGCGCCAGCAGCCCCGCCACATCAACAGATACGCAGTATTTT
>.|many|TRBJ2-1|TRBV18|16
CASSPPNRGGYNEQFF
TGTGCCAGCTCACCACCAAACAGGGGAGGATACAATGAGCAGTTCTTC
>.|few|TRBJ1-5|TRBV12-3/TRBV12-4|15
CASTKGGNSNQPQHF
TGTGCCAGCACCAAAGGTGGAAATAGCAATCAGCCCCAGCATTTT
>.|.|TRBJ1-6|TRBV7-2|12
CASSPYNSPLHF
TGTGCCAGCAGCCCCTATAATTCACCCCTCCACTTT
>.|medium-sized|TRBJ2-3|TRBV20-1|12
CSARAAGDTQYF
TGCAGTGCTAGAGCGGCGGGAGATACGCAGTATTTT
>TRBD1|few|TRBJ2-5|TRBV6-1|14
CASSETQGAETQYF
TGTGCCAGCAGTGAAACGCAGGGGGCAGAGACCCAGTACTTC
>.|few|TRBJ1-2|TRBV2|14
CASSDDRILYGYTF
TGTGCCAGCAGTGACGACAGGATCCTCTATGGCTACACCTTC
>.|few|TRBJ2-2|TRBV5-1|15
CASRPGNRIPGELFF
TGCGCCAGCAGGCCTGGGAATCGTATCCCCGGGGAGCTGTTTTTT
>TRBD2|few|TRBJ2-1|TRBV2|14
CASLWAGAYNEQFF
TGTGCCAGCCTGTGGGCGGGAGCATACAATGAGCAGTTCTTC
>.|many|TRBJ1-5|TRBV6-6|15
CASSHPSPSNQPQHF
TGTGCCAGCAGTCACCCATCGCCGAGCAATCAGCCCCAGCATTTT
>.|many|TRBJ1-1|TRBV3-1|14
CASSQGGLGTEAFF
TGTGCCAGCAGCCAAGGGGGCTTAGGCACTGAAGCTTTCTTT
>TRBD1|many|TRBJ1-4|TRBV9|14
CASSRDRANEKLFF
TGTGCCAGCAGCCGGGACAGGGCTAATGAAAAACTGTTTTTT
>TRBD2|medium-sized|TRBJ2-5|TRBV6-1|16
CASSEEASGGASPQYF
TGTGCCAGCAGTGAAGAGGCTAGCGGGGGGGCGAGTCCCCAGTACTTC
>.|many|TRBJ2-7|TRBV4-3|15
CASSLRTGSSYEQYF
TGCGCCAGCAGCCTTCGGACGGGGAGCTCCTACGAGCAGTACTTC
>TRBD2|many|TRBJ2-3|TRBV7-2|17
CASSPQAGGPGSDTQYF
TGTGCCAGCAGTCCCCAGGCGGGAGGGCCCGGTTCAGATACGCAGTATTTT
>.|.|TRBJ1-4|TRBV4-3|15
CASSQDGRINEKLFF
TGCGCCAGCAGCCAAGATGGCAGGATTAATGAAAAACTGTTTTTT
>.|few|TRBJ2-3|TRBV10-3|16
CAISDLGYTSTDTQYF
TGTGCCATCAGTGATTTGGGATATACTAGCACAGATACGCAGTATTTT
>TRBD1|many|TRBJ2-7|TRBV7-2|19
CASSPGTGGMKSWAYEQYF
TGTGCCAGCAGCCCCGGGACAGGGGGCATGAAAAGCTGGGCCTACGAGCAGTACTTC
>TRBD1|many|TRBJ1-1|TRBV5-1|18
CASSPRLRDRGRNTEAFF
TGCGCCAGCAGCCCCCGACTCCGGGACAGGGGGCGTAACACTGAAGCTTTCTTT
>.|.|TRBJ2-3|TRBV7-2|15
CASSLIPTARGGQYF
TGTGCCAGCAGCTTAATCCCAACTGCTCGAGGGGGGCAGTATTTT
>TRBD1|many|TRBJ1-2|TRBV3-1|16
CASSQDSSLGQPGYTF
TGTGCCAGCAGCCAAGATTCATCGTTGGGACAGCCTGGCTACACCTTC
>TRBD2|.|TRBJ2-1|TRBV12-3/TRBV12-4|15
CASSRTSGVYNEQFF
TGTGCCAGCAGCCGGACTAGCGGGGTCTACAATGAGCAGTTCTTC
>.|few|TRBJ2-3|TRBV7-2|13
CASSLASLDTQYF
TGTGCCAGCAGCCTAGCTAGTTTGGATACGCAGTATTTT
>TRBD1|few|TRBJ2-3|TRBV2|14
CASTRDSGTDTQYF
TGTGCCAGCACTCGGGACAGCGGCACAGATACGCAGTATTTT
>.|few|TRBJ2-3|TRBV11-2|16
CASSRLVQISTDTQYF
TGTGCCAGCAGTCGCCTTGTGCAGATCAGCACAGATACGCAGTATTTT
>TRBD2|few|TRBJ2-1|TRBV5-8|15
CASSDGLAAYNEQFF
TGTGCCAGCAGCGATGGACTAGCGGCCTACAATGAGCAGTTCTTC
>TRBD1|few|TRBJ2-5|TRBV15|15
CATSRATGGMETQYF
TGTGCCACCAGCCGAGCAACAGGGGGCATGGAGACCCAGTACTTC
>.|.|TRBJ2-1|TRBV20-1|14
CSASGGYSYNEQFF
TGCAGTGCTAGCGGCGGGTACTCCTACAATGAGCAGTTCTTC
>.|medium-sized|TRBJ2-7|TRBV10-3|11
CAISAPYEQYF
TGTGCCATCTCTGCGCCCTACGAGCAGTACTTC
>.|many|TRBJ2-1|TRBV24-1|15
CATSTMDLLNNEQFF
TGTGCCACCAGTACTATGGATCTTTTAAACAATGAGCAGTTCTTC
>.|.|TRBJ2-1|TRBV3-1|12
CASSQALSEQFF
TGTGCCAGCAGCCAAGCTTTGAGTGAGCAGTTCTTC